This T cell receptor beta chain was recovered during a study of blood T cells in healthy people across ages. Trimming removed 4 bases from V and 1 base from J; junction bases left unmatched: 1. This CDR3 contains 13 residues. Germline CDR1 SQVTM, CDR2 ANQGSEA. It was with a sample-barcoded 5' primer and a J-beta primer mix that a second PCR of roughly 6 to 12 cycles was run. TCRdb re-called the 5' RACE reads with MiXCR, one entry per CDR3 protein. The sample includes more than 650,000 distinct CDR3 sequences, less than 70% of them seen just once. The chain is built from TRBV29-1 and TRBJ1-1, with TRBD1 matching 9 bases. The clonotype comes from a man aged 80 or over in good health. Sequencing was performed on blood. The CDR3 DNA reads as TGCAGCGTTGCGACAGGGGGGAACACTGAAGCTTTCTTT. Encoded protein: CSVATGGNTEAFF. Using reference TRBV29-1 and TRBJ1-1 for the parts outside the CDR3, the full variable domain is SAVISQKPSRDICQRGTSLTIQCQVDSQVTMMFWYRQQPGQSLTLIATANQGSEATYESGFVIDKFPISRPNLTFSTLTVSNMSPEDSSIYLCSVATGGNTEAFFGQGTRLTVV.